This TCR beta chain came from a study of shared clonotypes between healthy human individuals. Turning to this clone: Other DNA sequences from this sample encode an identical CDR3 as well.

The CDR3 is made up of 14 amino acids. The V and J ends lost 3 bases and 4 bases, in that order; junction bases with no gene match: 0. Per germline, CDR1 SGDLS and CDR2 YYNGEE. TCRdb keeps only in-frame clones here, not all; method: immunoSEQ multiplex PCR. This table has about 2.3 million clones, less than 95% appearing once. The receptor's source is a man aged 18 to 30 in good health. Some clones in this sample may be carry-over from other donors' samples. The V and J genes are TRBV9 and TRBJ2-5; 13 bases fit TRBD2. The specimen sequenced was naive CD4+ T cells from PBMCs. As for subset: CD45RA+ positively selected. Here the CDR3 DNA reads TGTGCCAGCAGCGGGACTAGCGGGAGAGAGACCCAGTACTTC. This encodes CASSGTSGRETQYF.